The present T cell receptor (beta chain) was sequenced within a study of CD8 T cells in ankylosing spondylitis. Overall study results and limits: As for the disease-linked clones, they showed a CD8+ phenotype and occurred at relatively low frequencies in peripheral blood.

Via MiXCR, TCRdb re-called the 5' RACE reads, giving one row per CDR3 protein. The sample records around 340,000 distinct CDR3 sequences, about 15% being singletons. The sample holds a few counts of this clonotype. The target antigen is unknown. The germline gives CDR1 SQVTM, CDR2 ANQGSEA. This CDR3 region has 18 residues. The J segment lost 0 bases and the V segment lost 7 bases, leaving 16 bases of the junction unmatched. The clonotype was recovered from a male donor with ankylosing spondylitis or in good health (not recorded which). The sample was blood, either unsorted or a sorted T cell fraction (not recorded which). The V call is TRBV29-1, the J call TRBJ2-3; 10 nucleotides align to TRBD2. The CDR3, as DNA: TGCAGCGCCGACGTTCCTAGCGGGGGTTCTTCTAGCACAGATACGCAGTATTTT. Its translation is CSADVPSGGSSSTDTQYF.